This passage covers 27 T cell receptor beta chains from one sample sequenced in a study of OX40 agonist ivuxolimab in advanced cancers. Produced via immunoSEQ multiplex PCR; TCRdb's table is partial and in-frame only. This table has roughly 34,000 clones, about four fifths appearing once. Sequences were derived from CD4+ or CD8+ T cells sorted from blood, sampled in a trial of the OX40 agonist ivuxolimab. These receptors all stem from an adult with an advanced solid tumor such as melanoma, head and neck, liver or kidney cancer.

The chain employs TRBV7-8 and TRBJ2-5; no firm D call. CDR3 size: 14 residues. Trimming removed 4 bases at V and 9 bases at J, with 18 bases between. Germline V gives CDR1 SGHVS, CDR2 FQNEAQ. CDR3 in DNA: TGTGCCAGCAGCTCTGAAGGGTCCTTGGGGTCCCAGTACTTC. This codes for CASSSEGSLGSQYF.

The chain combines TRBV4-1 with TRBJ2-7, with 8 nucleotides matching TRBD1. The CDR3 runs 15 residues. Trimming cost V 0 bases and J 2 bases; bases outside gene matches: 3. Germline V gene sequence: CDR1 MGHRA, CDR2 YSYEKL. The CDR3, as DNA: TGCGCCAGCAGCCAAGAGTCCAGGGGGCCCTACGAGCAGTACTTC. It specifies CASSQESRGPYEQYF.

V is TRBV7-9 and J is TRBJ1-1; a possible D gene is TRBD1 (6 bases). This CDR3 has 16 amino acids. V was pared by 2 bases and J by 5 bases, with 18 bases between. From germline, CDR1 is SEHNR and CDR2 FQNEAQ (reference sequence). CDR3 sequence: CASSLPPAGTSTEAFF. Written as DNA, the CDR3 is TGTGCCAGCAGCTTACCGCCCGCGGGGACATCAACTGAAGCTTTCTTT.

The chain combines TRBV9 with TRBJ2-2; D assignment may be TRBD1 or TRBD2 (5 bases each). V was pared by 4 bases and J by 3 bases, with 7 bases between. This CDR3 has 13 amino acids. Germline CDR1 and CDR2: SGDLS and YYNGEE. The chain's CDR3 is CASSLGDTGELFF. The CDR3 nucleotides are TGTGCCAGCAGCCTGGGGGACACCGGGGAGCTGTTTTTT.

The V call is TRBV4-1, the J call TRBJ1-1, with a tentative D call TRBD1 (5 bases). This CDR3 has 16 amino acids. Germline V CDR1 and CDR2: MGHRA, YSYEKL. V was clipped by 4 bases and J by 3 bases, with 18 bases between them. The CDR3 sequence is CASSPTEGGTYTEAFF. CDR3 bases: TGCGCCAGCAGCCCGACGGAAGGCGGGACTTACACTGAAGCTTTCTTT.

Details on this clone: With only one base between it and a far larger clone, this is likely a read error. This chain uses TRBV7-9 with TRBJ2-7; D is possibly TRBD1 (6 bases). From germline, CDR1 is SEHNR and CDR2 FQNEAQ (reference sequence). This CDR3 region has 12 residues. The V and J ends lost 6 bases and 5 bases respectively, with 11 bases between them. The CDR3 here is CASSYNRDEQYF. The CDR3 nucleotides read TGTGCCAGCAGTTACAACAGGGACGAGCAGTACTTC.

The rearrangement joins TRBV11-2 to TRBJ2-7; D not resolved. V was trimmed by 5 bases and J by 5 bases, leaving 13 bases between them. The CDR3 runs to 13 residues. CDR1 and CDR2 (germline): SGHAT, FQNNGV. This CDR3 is CASSLPPGHEQYF. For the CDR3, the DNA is TGTGCCAGCAGCCTACCCCCTGGCCACGAGCAGTACTTC.

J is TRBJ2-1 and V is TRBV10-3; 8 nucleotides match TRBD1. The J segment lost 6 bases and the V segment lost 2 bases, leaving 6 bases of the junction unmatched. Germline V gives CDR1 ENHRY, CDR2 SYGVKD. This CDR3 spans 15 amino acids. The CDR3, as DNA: TGTGCCATCAGTGAGAACAGGGGGATTATCAATGAGCAGTTCTTC. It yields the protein CAISENRGIINEQFF.

As DNA, the CDR3 is TGTGCCAGCAGCTTAGGGGACGGGGCGGTCTACGAGCAGTACTTC. It encodes CASSLGDGAVYEQYF. The rearrangement joins TRBV11-2 to TRBJ2-7; D is perhaps TRBD1 or TRBD2 (5 bases each). The CDR3 is 15 residues long. The germline V gene encodes CDR1 SGHAT and CDR2 FQNNGV. V was pared by 1 base and J by 3 bases, with 13 bases between.

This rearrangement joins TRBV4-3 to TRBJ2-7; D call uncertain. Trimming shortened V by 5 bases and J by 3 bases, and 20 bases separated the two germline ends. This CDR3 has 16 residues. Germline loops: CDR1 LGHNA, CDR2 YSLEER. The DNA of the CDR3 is TGCGCCAGCAGCTACGGGCTTGGGCCGCTAAGCTACGAGCAGTACTTC. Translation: CASSYGLGPLSYEQYF.

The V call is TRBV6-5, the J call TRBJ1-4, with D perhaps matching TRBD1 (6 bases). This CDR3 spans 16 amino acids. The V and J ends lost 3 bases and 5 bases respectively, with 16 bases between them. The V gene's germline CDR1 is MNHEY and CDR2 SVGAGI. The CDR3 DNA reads TGTGCCAGCAGTTATTTTCCCCATGACAGGAATGAAAAACTGTTTTTT. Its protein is CASSYFPHDRNEKLFF.

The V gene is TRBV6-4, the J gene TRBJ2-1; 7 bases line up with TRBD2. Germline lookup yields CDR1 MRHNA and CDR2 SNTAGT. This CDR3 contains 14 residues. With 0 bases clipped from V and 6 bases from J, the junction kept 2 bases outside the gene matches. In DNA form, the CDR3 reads TGTGCCAGCAGTGACTCATGGGAGGGCAATGAGCAGTTCTTC. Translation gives CASSDSWEGNEQFF.

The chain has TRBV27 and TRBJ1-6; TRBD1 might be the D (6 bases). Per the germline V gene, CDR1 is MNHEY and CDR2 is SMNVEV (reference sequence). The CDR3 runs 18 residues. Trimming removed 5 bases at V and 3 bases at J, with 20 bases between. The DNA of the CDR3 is TGTGCCAGCAGTCCCCAACTACAGGGCGTTGTCTATAATTCACCCCTCCACTTT. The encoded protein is CASSPQLQGVVYNSPLHF.

Written as DNA, the CDR3 is TGTGCCAGCAGCCTCGCCGGGGCCCCGGCGGAGACCCAGTACTTC. It specifies CASSLAGAPAETQYF. The chain uses TRBV7-2 and TRBJ2-5; D possibly matches TRBD1 or TRBD2 (5 bases each). The CDR3 runs 15 residues. CDR1 is SGHTA and CDR2 is FQGNSA in the germline V gene. The V end lost 5 bases, the J end lost 5 bases, and 18 bases lay between the germline ends.

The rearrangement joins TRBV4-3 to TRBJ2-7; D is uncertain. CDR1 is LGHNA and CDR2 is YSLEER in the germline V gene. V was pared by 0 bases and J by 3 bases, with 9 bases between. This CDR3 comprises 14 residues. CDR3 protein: CASSQDAGVYEQYF. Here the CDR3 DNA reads TGCGCCAGCAGCCAAGATGCTGGGGTCTACGAGCAGTACTTC.

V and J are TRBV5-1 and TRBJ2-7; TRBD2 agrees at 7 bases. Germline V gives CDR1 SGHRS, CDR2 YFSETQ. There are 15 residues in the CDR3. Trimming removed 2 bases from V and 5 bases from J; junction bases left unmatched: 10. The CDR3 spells CASSFIAGVPNEQYF. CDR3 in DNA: TGCGCCAGCAGCTTTATTGCGGGAGTGCCCAACGAGCAGTACTTC.

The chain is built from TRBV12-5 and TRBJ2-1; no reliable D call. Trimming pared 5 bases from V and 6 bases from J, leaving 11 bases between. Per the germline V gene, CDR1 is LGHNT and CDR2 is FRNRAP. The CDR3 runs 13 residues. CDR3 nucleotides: TGTGCTAGTGGTCCCCATGGGCCCAATGAGCAGTTCTTC. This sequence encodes CASGPHGPNEQFF.

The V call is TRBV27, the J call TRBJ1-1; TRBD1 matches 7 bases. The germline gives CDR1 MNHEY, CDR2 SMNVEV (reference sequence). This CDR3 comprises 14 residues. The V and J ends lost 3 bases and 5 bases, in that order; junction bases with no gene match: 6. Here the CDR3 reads CASSFTGAGTEAFF. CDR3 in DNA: TGTGCCAGCAGTTTTACAGGGGCCGGAACTGAAGCTTTCTTT.

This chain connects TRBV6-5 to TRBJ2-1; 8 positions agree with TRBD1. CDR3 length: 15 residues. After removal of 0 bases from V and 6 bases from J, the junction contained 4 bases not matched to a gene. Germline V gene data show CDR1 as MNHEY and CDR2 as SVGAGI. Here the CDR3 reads CASSYSSGGLNEQFF. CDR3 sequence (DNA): TGTGCCAGCAGTTACTCGTCAGGGGGCCTCAATGAGCAGTTCTTC.

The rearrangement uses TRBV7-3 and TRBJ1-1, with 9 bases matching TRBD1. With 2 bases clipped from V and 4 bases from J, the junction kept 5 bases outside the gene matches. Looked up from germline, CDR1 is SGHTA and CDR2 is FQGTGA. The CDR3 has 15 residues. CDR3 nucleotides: TGTGCCAGCAGCTTATCGACAGGGGGAGGCACTGAAGCTTTCTTT. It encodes CASSLSTGGGTEAFF.

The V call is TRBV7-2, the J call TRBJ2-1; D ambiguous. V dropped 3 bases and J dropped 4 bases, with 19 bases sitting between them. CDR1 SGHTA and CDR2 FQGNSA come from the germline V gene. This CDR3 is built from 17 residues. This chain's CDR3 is CASSLSDFAAQYNEQFF. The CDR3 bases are TGTGCCAGCAGCTTGAGCGACTTTGCGGCACAGTACAATGAGCAGTTCTTC.

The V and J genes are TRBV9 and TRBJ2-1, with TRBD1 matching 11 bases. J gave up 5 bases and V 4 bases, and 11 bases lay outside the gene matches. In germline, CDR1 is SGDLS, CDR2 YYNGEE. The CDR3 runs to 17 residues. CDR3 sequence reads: CASSKRTGGNLNNEQFF. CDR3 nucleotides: TGTGCCAGCAGCAAACGGACAGGGGGCAACCTGAACAATGAGCAGTTCTTC.

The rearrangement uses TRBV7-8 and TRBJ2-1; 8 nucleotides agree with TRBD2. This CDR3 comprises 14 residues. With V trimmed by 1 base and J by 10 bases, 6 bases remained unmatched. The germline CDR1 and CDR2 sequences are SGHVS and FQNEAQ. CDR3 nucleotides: TGTGCCAGCAGCTTAGGCGGGGGGAAAGAGGAGCAGTTCTTC. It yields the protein CASSLGGGKEEQFF.

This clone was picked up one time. This chain's CDR3 is CASTSLGGTEAFF. For the CDR3, the DNA is TGTGCCAGCACATCCTTGGGGGGTACTGAAGCTTTCTTT. The V and J genes are TRBV28 and TRBJ1-1, with D tentatively TRBD1 (5 bases). V was clipped by 7 bases and J by 5 bases, with 14 bases between them. There are 13 residues in the CDR3. Germline V gene sequence: CDR1 MDHEN, CDR2 SYDVKM.

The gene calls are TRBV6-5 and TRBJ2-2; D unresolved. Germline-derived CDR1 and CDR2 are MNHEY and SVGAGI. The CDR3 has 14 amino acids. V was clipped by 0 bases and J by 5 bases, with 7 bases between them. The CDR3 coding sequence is TGTGCCAGCAGTTACTCGATCGGGACCGGGGAGCTGTTTTTT. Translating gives CASSYSIGTGELFF.

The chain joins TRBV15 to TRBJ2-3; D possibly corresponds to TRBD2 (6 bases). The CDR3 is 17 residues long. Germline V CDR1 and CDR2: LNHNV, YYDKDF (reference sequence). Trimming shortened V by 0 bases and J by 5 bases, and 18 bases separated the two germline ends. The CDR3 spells CATSRDGVSSVRDTQYF. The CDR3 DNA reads TGTGCCACCAGCAGAGATGGGGTGTCTAGCGTGAGAGATACGCAGTATTTT.

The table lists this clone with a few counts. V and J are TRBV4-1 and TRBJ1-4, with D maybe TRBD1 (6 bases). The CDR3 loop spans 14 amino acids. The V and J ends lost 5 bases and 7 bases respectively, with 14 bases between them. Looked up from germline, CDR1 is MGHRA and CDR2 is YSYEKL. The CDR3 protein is CASSEGDWREKLFF. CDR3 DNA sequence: TGCGCCAGCAGCGAGGGGGATTGGCGTGAAAAACTGTTTTTT.